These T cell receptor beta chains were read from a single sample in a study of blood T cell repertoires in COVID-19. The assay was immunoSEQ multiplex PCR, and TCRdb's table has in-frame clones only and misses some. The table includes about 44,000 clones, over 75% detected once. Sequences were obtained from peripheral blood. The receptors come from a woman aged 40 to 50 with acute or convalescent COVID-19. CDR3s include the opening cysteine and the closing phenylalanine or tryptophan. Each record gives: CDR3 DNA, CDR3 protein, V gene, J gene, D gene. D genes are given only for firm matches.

DNA: TGTGCCAGCAGTTACAGGGGCTCTGGGGCCAACGTCCTGACTTTC; CDR3: CASSYRGSGANVLTF; V: TRBV6-5; J: TRBJ2-6; D: .
DNA: TGCGCCAGCAGCCAAGATCAGGGACTCAGCCTCTCTTACAATGAGCAGTTCTTC; CDR3: CASSQDQGLSLSYNEQFF; V: TRBV4-1; J: TRBJ2-1; D: .
DNA: TGTGCCAGCAGCCTCGGACTAGCGAGTTACAATGAGCAGTTCTTC; CDR3: CASSLGLASYNEQFF; V: TRBV3-1/TRBV3-2; J: TRBJ2-1; D: TRBD2
DNA: TGTGCCAGCAGTGAAAGGACAGGGGGCACGGGTGTGGAGACCCAGTACTTC; CDR3: CASSERTGGTGVETQYF; V: TRBV2; J: TRBJ2-5; D: TRBD1
DNA: TGTGCCAGCAGGGCACAGGGCACAATAAGTCCCCTCCACTTT; CDR3: CASRAQGTISPLHF; V: TRBV11-2; J: TRBJ1-6; D: .
DNA: TGTGCCAGCCTTCCGCGAGGAATGAGCACTGAAGCTTTCTTT; CDR3: CASLPRGMSTEAFF; V: TRBV28; J: TRBJ1-1; D: .
DNA: TGTGCCAGCACCGCCCCGGGACTAGAGACCTACGAGCAGTACTTC; CDR3: CASTAPGLETYEQYF; V: TRBV28; J: TRBJ2-7; D: TRBD2
DNA: TGTGCCAGCAGTGCGAGTCGCTACGAGCAGTACTTC; CDR3: CASSASRYEQYF; V: TRBV12-3/TRBV12-4; J: TRBJ2-7; D: .
DNA: TGTGCTAGCAGCCCCCTAGGACAGCAAGAGACCCAGTACTTC; CDR3: CASSPLGQQETQYF; V: TRBV7-7; J: TRBJ2-5; D: .
DNA: TGCAGTGCCAGTTACCGGACAGGGGACGAGCAGTACTTC; CDR3: CSASYRTGDEQYF; V: TRBV20-1; J: TRBJ2-7; D: TRBD1
DNA: TGTGCCAGCAGCAACAGGGTTAGTCAGCCCCAGCATTTT; CDR3: CASSNRVSQPQHF; V: TRBV6-5; J: TRBJ1-5; D: .
DNA: TGTGCCAGCACCCTAAGACAGGGCAATCAGCCCCAGCATTTT; CDR3: CASTLRQGNQPQHF; V: TRBV2; J: TRBJ1-5; D: .
DNA: TGTGCCAGCAGTGACTCGATGCAGGATCCTCCACCTGAGCAGTACTTC; CDR3: CASSDSMQDPPPEQYF; V: TRBV6-4; J: TRBJ2-7; D: .
DNA: TGTGCCAGCAGTCCCTCAGGATCTGGGGCCAACGTCCTGACTTTC; CDR3: CASSPSGSGANVLTF; V: TRBV6-2/TRBV6-3; J: TRBJ2-6; D: .
DNA: TGTGCCAGTAGTCGGACTAGCGGGGGGGTCACAGATACGCAGTATTTT; CDR3: CASSRTSGGVTDTQYF; V: TRBV19; J: TRBJ2-3; D: TRBD2
DNA: TGTGCCAGCAGCTCGACCGCAGGGGCAGATACGCAGTATTTT; CDR3: CASSSTAGADTQYF; V: TRBV7-2; J: TRBJ2-3; D: .
DNA: TGTGCCAGCAGCCTCGGGTCTACTAGCACAGATACGCAGTATTTT; CDR3: CASSLGSTSTDTQYF; V: TRBV7-3; J: TRBJ2-3; D: .
DNA: TGTGCCAGCAGTTCGGGGAACACCGGGGAGCTGTTTTTT; CDR3: CASSSGNTGELFF; V: TRBV28; J: TRBJ2-2; D: .
DNA: TGTGCCAGCAGCTTATCGTCAGGCAACACTGAAGCTTTCTTT; CDR3: CASSLSSGNTEAFF; V: TRBV7-9; J: TRBJ1-1; D: .
DNA: TGTGCCAGCAGCCCCTACGTTAACACTGAAGCTTTCTTT; CDR3: CASSPYVNTEAFF; V: TRBV3-1/TRBV3-2; J: TRBJ1-1; D: .
DNA: TGTGCCAGCAGTTTCACAGGGAGGGGGGCTGAAGCTTTCTTT; CDR3: CASSFTGRGAEAFF; V: TRBV27; J: TRBJ1-1; D: .